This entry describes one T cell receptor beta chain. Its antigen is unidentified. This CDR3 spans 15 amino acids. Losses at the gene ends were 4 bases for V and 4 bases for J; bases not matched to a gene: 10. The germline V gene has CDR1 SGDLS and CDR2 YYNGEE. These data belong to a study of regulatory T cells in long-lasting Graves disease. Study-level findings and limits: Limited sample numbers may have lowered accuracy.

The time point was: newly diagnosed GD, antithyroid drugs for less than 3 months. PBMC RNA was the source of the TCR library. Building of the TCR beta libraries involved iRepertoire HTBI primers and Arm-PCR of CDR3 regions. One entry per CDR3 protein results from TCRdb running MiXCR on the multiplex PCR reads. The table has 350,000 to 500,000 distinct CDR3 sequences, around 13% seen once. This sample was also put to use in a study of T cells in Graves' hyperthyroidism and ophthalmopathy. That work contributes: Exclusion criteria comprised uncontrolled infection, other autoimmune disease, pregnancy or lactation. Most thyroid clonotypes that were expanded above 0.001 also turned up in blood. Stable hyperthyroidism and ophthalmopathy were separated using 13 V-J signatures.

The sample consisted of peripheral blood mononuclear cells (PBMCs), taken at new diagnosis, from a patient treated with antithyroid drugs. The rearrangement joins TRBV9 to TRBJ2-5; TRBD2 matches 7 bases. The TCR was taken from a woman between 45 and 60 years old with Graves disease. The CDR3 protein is CASSLGTKSGETQYF. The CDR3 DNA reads TGTGCCAGCAGCCTCGGGACTAAGTCCGGAGAGACCCAGTACTTC.